This passage covers 16 T cell receptor beta chains from one sample sequenced in a study of OX40 agonist ivuxolimab in advanced cancers. The protocol was immunoSEQ multiplex PCR, while the TCRdb copy is restricted to in-frame clones and leaves out a portion. Among 99,000 or so clones listed, 90% to 95% were seen once. The sequenced sample was CD4+ or CD8+ T cells sorted from blood, obtained in a trial of the OX40 agonist ivuxolimab. The receptors shown here come from an adult with an advanced solid tumor such as melanoma, head and neck, liver or kidney cancer.

V gene TRBV28 combines with J gene TRBJ2-1, with 13 positions matching TRBD2. There are 12 residues in the CDR3. Germline values: CDR1 MDHEN, CDR2 SYDVKM. The trim removed 5 bases at V and 16 bases at J, leaving 5 bases unmatched. The CDR3 reads CASSVGLAGNFF. In DNA form, the CDR3 reads TGTGCCAGCAGTGTGGGACTAGCGGGGAATTTCTTC.

The gene calls are TRBV5-4 and TRBJ1-2; unclear D gene. Germline V gives CDR1 SGHNT, CDR2 YYREEE (reference sequence). V shed 3 bases and J shed 1 base, with 1 base lying between them. The CDR3 contains 11 residues. CDR3 protein: CASSYNYGYTF. As DNA, the CDR3 is TGTGCCAGCAGCTATAACTATGGCTACACCTTC.

The gene calls are TRBV28 and TRBJ1-2, with D possibly TRBD1 on 6 matching bases. V lost 7 bases to trimming and J lost 7 bases, with 10 bases between them. The CDR3 has 11 residues. Germline V gene sequence: CDR1 MDHEN, CDR2 SYDVKM. The chain's CDR3 is CASIQGRGYTF. DNA of the CDR3: TGTGCCAGCATACAGGGACGTGGCTACACCTTC.

The chain carries TRBV4-3 and TRBJ1-1; weak D call: TRBD1 (5 bases). Trimming pared 1 base from V and 6 bases from J, leaving 18 bases between. CDR1 LGHNA and CDR2 YSLEER come from the germline V gene. The CDR3 sequence is 16 residues long. CDR3 sequence: CASSQGDGREYSEAFF. CDR3 nucleotides: TGCGCCAGCAGCCAAGGGGACGGGAGGGAGTACTCTGAAGCTTTCTTT.

With respect to this clone: This same CDR3 is encoded by further DNA sequences in the sample. This chain connects TRBV5-6 to TRBJ2-3; D remains unclear. Trimming took 2 bases from V and 0 from J, leaving 1 base between them. The length of the CDR3 is 12 residues. Germline lookup yields CDR1 SGHDT and CDR2 YYEEEE. The CDR3, as DNA: TGTGCCAGCAGCTTTAGCACAGATACGCAGTATTTT. Translating it yields CASSFSTDTQYF.

The V call is TRBV5-6, the J call TRBJ1-2; D may be TRBD1 (6 bases). With 1 base removed from V and 4 bases from J, the gap between germline ends came to 14 bases. The CDR3 is 15 residues long. Germline V gene lookup returns CDR1 SGHDT and CDR2 YYEEEE. CDR3 sequence (DNA): TGTGCCAGCAGCTTGTCCGGGGGGCAGGGCTATGGCTACACCTTC. Its protein product is CASSLSGGQGYGYTF.

The chain combines TRBV6-5 with TRBJ2-3; 10 bases match TRBD2. The CDR3 is made up of 15 amino acids. The germline gives CDR1 MNHEY, CDR2 SVGAGI. V dropped 6 bases and J dropped 0; count of bases not matched to a gene: 3. CDR3 nucleotides: TGTGCCAGCAGCCGAGCGGGGGGGAGCACAGATACGCAGTATTTT. Translating gives CASSRAGGSTDTQYF.

The V gene is TRBV5-4, the J gene TRBJ2-2; 8 positions match TRBD2. The V and J ends lost 0 bases and 6 bases, in that order; junction bases with no gene match: 10. This CDR3 spans 17 amino acids. From germline, CDR1 is SGHNT and CDR2 YYREEE (reference sequence). The CDR3 is CASSLGIQRGLPGELFF. CDR3 in DNA: TGTGCCAGCAGCTTGGGTATCCAGCGGGGGCTTCCCGGGGAGCTGTTTTTT. Filled out from reference TRBV5-4 and TRBJ2-2, the complete variable domain reads ETGVTQSPTHLIKTRGQQVTLRCSSQSGHNTVSWYQQALGQGPQFIFQYYREEENGRGNFPPRFSGLQFPNYSSELNVNALELDDSALYLCASSLGIQRGLPGELFFGEGSRLTVL.

This clone has a handful of counts. This sequence joins TRBV12-5 and TRBJ1-1; D gene unclear. Trimming took 3 bases from V and 1 from J, leaving 6 bases between them. This CDR3 has 13 amino acids. Germline CDR1 reads LGHNT; CDR2 reads FRNRAP. CDR3 DNA sequence: TGTGCTAGTGGTTTAGACCCGAACACTGAAGCTTTCTTT. Translated, it gives CASGLDPNTEAFF.

This clone was counted once. The genes are TRBV4-2 and TRBJ2-3; the D is unclear. CDR1 and CDR2 (germline): LGHNA, YNFKEQ. The CDR3 is 16 amino acids. Trimming shortened V by 1 base and J by 2 bases, and 13 bases separated the two germline ends. This CDR3 reads CASSQGLAPYTDTQYF. CDR3 DNA sequence: TGTGCCAGCAGCCAAGGACTCGCCCCCTACACAGATACGCAGTATTTT.

This sequence joins TRBV6-6 and TRBJ2-7; D tentatively fits TRBD1 or TRBD2 (6 bases each). V shed 3 bases and J shed 2 bases, with 14 bases lying between them. This CDR3 contains 15 residues. From germline, CDR1 is MNHNY and CDR2 SVGAGI (reference sequence). The CDR3 loop reads CASSYMGGYTYEQYF. The DNA for the CDR3 is TGTGCCAGCAGTTATATGGGGGGCTATACCTACGAGCAGTACTTC.

This clone was counted only a few times. V usage is TRBV30 and J usage is TRBJ1-6, with D unresolved. Germline V CDR1 and CDR2: GTSNPN, SVGIG (reference sequence). V was shortened by 0 bases and J by 8 bases, with 11 bases between the two germline ends. The CDR3 spans 14 residues. CDR3 sequence (DNA): TGTGCCTGGAGTGTACTGGTGGGAGATTCACCCCTCCACTTT. Translated: CAWSVLVGDSPLHF.

The genes are TRBV5-1 and TRBJ1-3, with unresolved D. The germline V and J ends were trimmed by 0 bases and 2 bases, with 9 bases remaining between them. This CDR3 has 15 residues. Germline CDR1 reads SGHRS; CDR2 reads YFSETQ. The CDR3 spells CASSLASGAGNTIYF. The CDR3 bases are TGCGCCAGCAGCTTGGCGTCAGGCGCTGGAAACACCATATATTTT.

The chain is built from TRBV2 and TRBJ1-2; TRBD1 matches at 10 bases. Germline lookup yields CDR1 SNHLY and CDR2 FYNNEI. CDR3 size: 16 residues. The ends lost 3 bases at V and 6 bases at J; junction bases unmatched: 10. In DNA, the CDR3 is TGTGCCAGCAGTGAGTTGGGGACAGGGGATCGAGATGGCTACACCTTC. Amino acid sequence: CASSELGTGDRDGYTF.

V and J are TRBV7-3 and TRBJ2-1; D gene ambiguous. V was pared by 5 bases and J by 5 bases, with 16 bases between. CDR1 SGHTA and CDR2 FQGTGA come from the germline V gene. The CDR3 is made up of 15 amino acids. The CDR3 coding sequence is TGTGCCAGCAGCCCGTTGGTGGGGTCCCACAATGAGCAGTTCTTC. It codes for CASSPLVGSHNEQFF.

V usage is TRBV9 and J usage is TRBJ2-7; 8 positions agree with TRBD1. CDR1 and CDR2 from the germline V gene are SGDLS and YYNGEE. V was clipped by 0 bases and J by 2 bases; unmatched bases: 1. The CDR3 totals 14 residues. CDR3 protein: CASSVGDRTYEQYF. In DNA, the CDR3 is TGTGCCAGCAGCGTAGGGGACAGGACCTACGAGCAGTACTTC.